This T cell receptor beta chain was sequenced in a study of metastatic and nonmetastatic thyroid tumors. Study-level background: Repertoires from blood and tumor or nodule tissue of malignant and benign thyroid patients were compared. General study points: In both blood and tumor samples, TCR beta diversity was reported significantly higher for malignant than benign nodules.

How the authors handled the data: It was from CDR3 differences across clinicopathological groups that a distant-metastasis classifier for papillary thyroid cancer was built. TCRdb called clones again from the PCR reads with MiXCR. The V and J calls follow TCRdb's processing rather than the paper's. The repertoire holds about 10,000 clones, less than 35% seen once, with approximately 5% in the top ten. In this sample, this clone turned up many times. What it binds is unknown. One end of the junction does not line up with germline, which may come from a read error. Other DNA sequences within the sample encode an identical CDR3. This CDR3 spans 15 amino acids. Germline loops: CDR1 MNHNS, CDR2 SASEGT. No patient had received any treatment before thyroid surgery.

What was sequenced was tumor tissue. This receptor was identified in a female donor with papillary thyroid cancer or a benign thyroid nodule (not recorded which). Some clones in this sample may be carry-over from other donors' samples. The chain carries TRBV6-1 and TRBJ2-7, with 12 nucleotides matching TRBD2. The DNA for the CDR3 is TGTGCAAGCAGTTCGACTAGCGGGAGATCCTACGAGCAGTACTTC. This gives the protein CASSSTSGRSYEQYF.